This T cell receptor beta chain originates from a study of T-cell reconstitution after alpha-beta-depleted transplantation in children. Unique molecular identifiers were incorporated during preparation of the TCRbeta library. TCRdb redid the calling of the PCR reads with MiXCR, one entry per CDR3 protein. The sample yields about 440,000 distinct CDR3 sequences, around two fifths seen once. This clonotype turned up a few times. This CDR3 is 11 amino acids long. Trimming shortened V by 1 base and J by 8 bases, and 4 bases separated the two germline ends. Germline V CDR1 and CDR2: SGHVS, FNYEAQ. Source: PBMCs, taken before TCRalphabeta/CD19-depleted stem cell transplant. This chain joins TRBV7-6 and TRBJ2-3; D remains ambiguous. This receptor was taken from a girl between 2 and 10 years old with aplastic anemia, due to receive a stem cell transplant. CDR3: CASSLDGTQYF. As DNA, the CDR3 is TGTGCCAGCAGCTTAGACGGTACGCAGTATTTT.